A single sample gave rise to the 26 T cell receptor beta chains below, sequenced in a study of blood T cells in healthy people across ages. A second roughly 6 to 11 cycle PCR used barcoded and J-beta primers. TCRdb reprocessed the 5' RACE reads via MiXCR and lists one record per CDR3 protein. The data contain some 890,000 distinct CDR3 sequences, around 29% of them seen just once; the ten biggest clones take up approximately 10%. Separately, the same data were catalogued under a study of T cells of mothers and their children.

Sequencing used blood. The receptors here all came from a woman in her forties in good health.

This clonotype was counted between two and nine times. V gene TRBV3-1 combines with J gene TRBJ2-3; no clear D gene. The CDR3 totals 15 residues. Trimming left V 1 base short and J 0 bases short, with 8 bases between. Germline V gene lookup returns CDR1 LGHDT and CDR2 YNNKEL (reference sequence). The CDR3 region has the DNA TGTGCCAGCAGCCAAGCCATGGATAGCACAGATACGCAGTATTTT. Protein product: CASSQAMDSTDTQYF.

CDR3 region: CARAPLAGGDVTGELFF. For the CDR3, the DNA is TGTGCCAGGGCCCCCCTAGCGGGGGGGGACGTCACCGGGGAGCTGTTTTTT. The V and J genes are TRBV21-1 and TRBJ2-2; the table's D call, TRBD2, has no DNA check behind it. TRBV21-1 is a documented pseudogene. CDR3 length equals 17 residues.

This clonotype appeared a few times. The chain uses TRBV6-5 and TRBJ1-6, with D tentatively TRBD1 (6 bases). CDR3 size: 14 residues. Trimming removed 6 bases from V and 5 bases from J, with 11 bases in between. Germline CDR1 is MNHEY and CDR2 is SVGAGI. CDR3 sequence (DNA): TGTGCCAGCAGGGGGGACACAGATAATTCACCCCTCCACTTT. It translates to CASRGDTDNSPLHF.

This chain connects TRBV7-3 to TRBJ2-5, with D possibly being TRBD2 (7 bases). Germline CDR1 and CDR2: SGHTA and FQGTGA. The ends were cut back, 1 base at V and 1 base at J, with 19 bases in the middle. The CDR3 length is 18 residues. The CDR3 loop is CASSLSPGGGRFQETQYF. In nucleotides, the CDR3 is TGTGCCAGCAGCTTAAGTCCCGGCGGGGGCCGATTCCAAGAGACCCAGTACTTC.

This clonotype has at least ten counts. The chain carries TRBV4-1 and TRBJ2-1, with 9 bases aligning to TRBD2. CDR1 MGHRA and CDR2 YSYEKL come from the germline V gene. V was clipped by 0 bases and J by 2 bases; unmatched bases: 5. The length of the CDR3 is 17 residues. In DNA, the CDR3 is TGCGCCAGCAGCCAAGAGCCTAGCGGGGATACCTACAATGAGCAGTTCTTC. Its translation is CASSQEPSGDTYNEQFF.

This clonotype was seen a few times. The genes are TRBV5-1 and TRBJ2-3; 13 bases align to TRBD2. V dropped 3 bases and J dropped 3; count of bases not matched to a gene: 7. Germline CDR1 reads SGHRS; CDR2 reads YFSETQ. The CDR3 is 17 amino acids. In DNA form, the CDR3 reads TGCGCCAGCAGCTGGTGGACTAGCGGGGGCCGAACAGATACGCAGTATTTT. Its translation is CASSWWTSGGRTDTQYF.

The chain uses TRBV12-3 or TRBV12-4 and TRBJ1-6; D not certain. This CDR3 is 14 amino acids long. V was cut by 3 bases and J by 6 bases, with 9 bases left in between. CDR3 DNA sequence: TGTGCCAGCAGTTTGGGGTCCGCTAATTCACCCCTCCACTTT. Translation gives CASSLGSANSPLHF.

This clonotype was seen a few times. The gene calls are TRBV3-1 and TRBJ1-3; tentatively, D is TRBD1 (5 bases). Looked up from germline, CDR1 is LGHDT and CDR2 is YNNKEL (reference sequence). CDR3 size: 17 residues. V was trimmed by 6 bases and J by 2 bases, leaving 20 bases between them. The CDR3 is CASSPIVPGTPGNTIYF. Here the CDR3 DNA reads TGTGCCAGCAGTCCAATCGTCCCGGGGACTCCTGGAAACACCATATATTTT.

The chain uses TRBV2 and TRBJ2-5; D is unresolved. Trimming left V 2 bases short and J 5 bases short, with 18 bases between. Germline V gene sequence: CDR1 SNHLY, CDR2 FYNNEI. This CDR3 spans 16 amino acids. Here the CDR3 reads CASSENRVGPSETQYF. CDR3 coding DNA: TGTGCCAGCAGTGAAAATCGAGTCGGGCCTTCGGAGACCCAGTACTTC.

This clonotype has at least ten counts. The genes are TRBV9 and TRBJ2-3; 11 nucleotides match TRBD2. CDR1 is SGDLS, CDR2 YYNGEE, per germline. The CDR3 sequence is 15 residues long. With 4 bases clipped from V and 1 base from J, the junction kept 2 bases outside the gene matches. In DNA, the CDR3 is TGTGCCAGCAGCCCGACTAGCGGGGGCACAGATACGCAGTATTTT. Protein product: CASSPTSGGTDTQYF.

The chain links TRBV29-1 to TRBJ2-1; D not resolved. V lost 6 bases, J lost 9 bases, and 15 bases lay in between. This CDR3 is built from 12 residues. Germline V gene sequence: CDR1 SQVTM, CDR2 ANQGSEA. The CDR3 DNA sequence: TGCAGCGTCTGGGAACCTAAAGGTGAGCAGTTCTTC. Amino acids: CSVWEPKGEQFF.

This chain uses TRBV9 with TRBJ2-2; D tentatively reads TRBD1 or TRBD2 (6 bases each). The CDR3 totals 16 residues. V was pared by 0 bases and J by 5 bases, with 14 bases between. Germline V gives CDR1 SGDLS, CDR2 YYNGEE. CDR3 amino acids: CASSVATGTLTGELFF. CDR3 sequence (DNA): TGTGCCAGCAGCGTAGCTACAGGGACTCTTACCGGGGAGCTGTTTTTT.

As for this clonotype: This may be a read error: a much more frequent sequence differs by one nucleotide. The V call is TRBV6-6, the J call TRBJ1-5, with a weak D call TRBD1 (5 bases). The CDR3 is made up of 15 amino acids. The germline V gene has CDR1 MNHNY and CDR2 SVGAGI (reference sequence). CDR3 in amino acids: CVSRVMGQGAGPQHF. CDR3 nucleotide sequence: TGTGTCAGCAGAGTTATGGGGCAGGGTGCAGGGCCCCAGCATTTT.

This clonotype was seen ten or more times. The rearrangement joins TRBV11-3 to TRBJ1-5; 7 bases line up with TRBD1. The J segment lost 2 bases and the V segment lost 1 base, leaving 5 bases of the junction unmatched. Germline CDR1 SGHNT, CDR2 YENEEA. The CDR3 covers 16 residues. CDR3 residues: CASSLVGQVGNQPQHF. The CDR3 DNA follows: TGTGCCAGCAGCTTAGTTGGACAGGTTGGCAATCAGCCCCAGCATTTT.

There are many counts of this clonotype. This chain uses TRBV7-6 with TRBJ1-4; D is uncertain. The CDR3 sequence is 14 residues long. Trimming left V 1 base short and J 5 bases short, with 8 bases between. Per germline, CDR1 SGHVS and CDR2 FNYEAQ. Here the CDR3 reads CASSLGETNEKLFF. CDR3 nucleotide sequence: TGTGCCAGCAGCTTAGGGGAGACCAATGAAAAACTGTTTTTT.

This clonotype was observed a handful of times. The CDR3 is CASTTGTQDGYTF. Here the CDR3 DNA reads TGTGCCAGCACCACCGGGACCCAGGATGGCTACACCTTC. The chain joins TRBV6-5 to TRBJ1-2, with a tentative D call TRBD1 (5 bases). The CDR3 extends over 13 amino acids. V was clipped by 7 bases and J by 6 bases, with 15 bases between them. Germline V gene sequence: CDR1 MNHEY, CDR2 SVGAGI.

This chain connects TRBV6-5 to TRBJ2-1; 8 bases align to TRBD1. CDR3 length: 15 residues. Germline lookup yields CDR1 MNHEY and CDR2 SVGAGI. Unmatched junction bases numbered 7, after V lost 7 bases and J lost 2 bases. This chain's CDR3 is CASMGTGFTYNEQFF. CDR3 nucleotides: TGTGCCAGCATGGGGACAGGTTTTACCTACAATGAGCAGTTCTTC.

Concerning this clonotype itself: A clone one base away is much larger, so this may be a read error. This rearrangement joins TRBV7-9 to TRBJ2-7; D unresolved. Looked up from germline, CDR1 is SEHNR and CDR2 is FQNEAQ (reference sequence). V shed 4 bases and J shed 6 bases, with 10 bases lying between them. This CDR3 spans 12 amino acids. CDR3 sequence reads: CASSSAFSEQYF. The CDR3 DNA follows: TGTGCCAGCAGCTCCGCTTTCAGCGAGCAGTACTTC.

The chain carries TRBV28 and TRBJ1-4; D remains ambiguous. The CDR3 spans 13 residues. Trimming took off 4 bases at V and 8 bases at J, with 11 bases between the two ends. CDR1 is MDHEN and CDR2 is SYDVKM in the germline V gene. The CDR3 protein is CASSSDFWEKLFF. CDR3 bases: TGTGCCAGCAGTTCGGATTTTTGGGAAAAACTGTTTTTT. The full variable domain, its missing parts supplied by reference TRBV28 and TRBJ1-4, is DVKVTQSSRYLVKRTGEKVFLECVQDMDHENMFWYRQDPGLGLRLIYFSYDVKMKEKGDIPEGYSVSREKKERFSLILESASTNQTSMYLCASSSDFWEKLFFGSGTQLSVL.

The V and J genes are TRBV28 and TRBJ2-2; a weak D match, TRBD1 (6 bases). CDR3 size: 16 residues. V lost 3 bases and J 0 bases, leaving 11 bases between the germline ends. The germline V gene has CDR1 MDHEN and CDR2 SYDVKM. The DNA for the CDR3 is TGTGCCAGCAGTTTGGCCCGGGACACGAACACCGGGGAGCTGTTTTTT. This encodes CASSLARDTNTGELFF.

In this sample, this clonotype turned up many times. The CDR3 loop reads CASSFGLAGIYNEQFF. In DNA, the CDR3 is TGTGCCAGCAGCTTCGGACTAGCGGGGATCTACAATGAGCAGTTCTTC. The chain carries TRBV5-5 and TRBJ2-1, with 12 bases aligning to TRBD2. The germline CDR1 and CDR2 sequences are SGHKS and YYEKEE (reference sequence). The CDR3 is 16 amino acids. V lost 2 bases to trimming and J lost 3 bases; unmatched junction nucleotides: 3.

A few counts support this clonotype. A clone one base away is much larger, so this may be a read error. The chain is built from TRBV7-2 and TRBJ2-7, with TRBD2 matching over 9 bases. The CDR3 has 15 amino acids. CDR1 is SGHTA and CDR2 is FQGNSA in the germline V gene. DNA for the CDR3: TGTGCCGGCAGAAGAGGGGCGGGGGGGCAGGACGAGCAGTACTTC. Translation: CAGRRGAGGQDEQYF.

The table lists this clonotype with a few counts. The V gene is TRBV20-1, the J gene TRBJ2-3; TRBD2 agrees at 7 bases. Germline V gene sequence: CDR1 DFQATT, CDR2 SNEGSKA (reference sequence). V lost 8 bases to trimming and J lost 4 bases; unmatched junction nucleotides: 12. The CDR3 loop spans 14 amino acids. CDR3 amino acids: CSQRGGTTPDTQYF. CDR3 sequence (DNA): TGCAGTCAGCGGGGTGGTACAACCCCAGATACGCAGTATTTT.

The V call is TRBV7-9, the J call TRBJ1-2, with TRBD1 matching over 7 bases. The CDR3 runs 14 residues. Germline V gene lookup returns CDR1 SEHNR and CDR2 FQNEAQ (reference sequence). Losses at the gene ends were 4 bases for V and 8 bases for J; bases not matched to a gene: 10. The CDR3 DNA reads as TGTGCCAGCAGCTCCTCCGGGACAGTTATAGGCTACACCTTC. Translating gives CASSSSGTVIGYTF. The variable domain in full, completed from reference TRBV7-9 and TRBJ1-2, reads DTGVSQNPRHKITKRGQNVTFRCDPISEHNRLYWYRQTLGQGPEFLTYFQNEAQLEKSRLLSDRFSAERPKGSFSTLEIQRTEQGDSAMYLCASSSSGTVIGYTFGSGTRLTVV.

The chain recombines TRBV20-1 with TRBJ2-1, with TRBD1 matching 11 bases. The V and J ends lost 1 base and 9 bases, in that order; junction bases with no gene match: 8. Germline V gene lookup returns CDR1 DFQATT and CDR2 SNEGSKA (reference sequence). CDR3 length equals 15 residues. CDR3 in amino acids: CSARVGGQGGGEQFF. CDR3 coding DNA: TGCAGTGCTAGAGTAGGGGGACAGGGGGGCGGTGAGCAGTTCTTC.

Only a few counts were recorded for this clonotype. A much larger clone lies a single base off, so this may be a read error. CDR3 nucleotides: TGTGCCAGCAGCGAAGTAGGGACTAGCGGGTACAATGAGCAGTACTTC. This encodes CASSEVGTSGYNEQYF. V usage is TRBV7-3 and J usage is TRBJ2-5, with 12 positions matching TRBD2. V lost 5 bases, J lost 11 bases, and 15 bases stayed unmatched. Germline-derived CDR1 and CDR2 are SGHTA and FQGTGA. There are 16 residues in the CDR3.